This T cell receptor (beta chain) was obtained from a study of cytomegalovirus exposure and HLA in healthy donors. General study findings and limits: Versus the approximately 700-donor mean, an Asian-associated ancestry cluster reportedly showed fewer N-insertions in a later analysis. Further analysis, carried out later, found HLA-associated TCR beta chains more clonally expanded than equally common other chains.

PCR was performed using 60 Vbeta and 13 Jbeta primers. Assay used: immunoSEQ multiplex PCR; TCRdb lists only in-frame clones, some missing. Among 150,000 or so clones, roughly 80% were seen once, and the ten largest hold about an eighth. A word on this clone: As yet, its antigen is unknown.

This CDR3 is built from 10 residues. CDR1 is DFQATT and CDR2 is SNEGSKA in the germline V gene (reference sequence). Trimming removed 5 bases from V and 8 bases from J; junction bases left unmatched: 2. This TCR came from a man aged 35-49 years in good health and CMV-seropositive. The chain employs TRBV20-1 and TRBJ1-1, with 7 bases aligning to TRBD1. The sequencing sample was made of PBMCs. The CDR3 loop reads CSAGDREAFF. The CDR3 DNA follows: TGCAGTGCTGGGGACAGAGAAGCTTTCTTT.